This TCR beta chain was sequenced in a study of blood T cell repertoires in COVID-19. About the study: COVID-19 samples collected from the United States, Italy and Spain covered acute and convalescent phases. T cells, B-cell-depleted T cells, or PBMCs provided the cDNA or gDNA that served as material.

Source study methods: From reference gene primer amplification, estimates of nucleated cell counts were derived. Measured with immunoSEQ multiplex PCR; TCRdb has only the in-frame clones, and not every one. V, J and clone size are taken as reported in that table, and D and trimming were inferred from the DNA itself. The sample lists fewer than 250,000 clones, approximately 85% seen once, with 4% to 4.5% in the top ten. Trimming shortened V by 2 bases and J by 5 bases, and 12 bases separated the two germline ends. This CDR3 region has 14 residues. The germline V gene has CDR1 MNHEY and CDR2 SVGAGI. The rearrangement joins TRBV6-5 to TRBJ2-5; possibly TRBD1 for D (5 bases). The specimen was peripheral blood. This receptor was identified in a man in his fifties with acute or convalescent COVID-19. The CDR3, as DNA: TGTGCCAGCAGTTACGACAGACGTGGGGAGACCCAGTACTTC. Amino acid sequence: CASSYDRRGETQYF.